The 2 T cell receptor delta chains in this list originate from one sample, sequenced in a study of gamma-delta T cells after stem cell transplantation. TCRdb applied CATT to the RT-PCR reads for clone calling. The sample lists more than 1,300 delta-chain clones, roughly half occurring once. Sequencing used gamma-delta T cells. Receptors originate from a human donor. It is not recorded whose cells these are; they may come from a transplant donor.

By frequency in the sample, this clone is large. Other DNA sequences within the sample encode an identical CDR3. The CDR3 bases are TGTGCCTGTGACACCCTGGGGGATACTTCCGATAAACTCATCTTT. Protein sequence: CACDTLGDTSDKLIF. The chain couples TRDV2 to TRDJ1, with 11 positions matching TRDD3. V trimming: 0 bases; J trimming: 3 bases; junction bases outside the gene matches: 2. The CDR3 loop spans 15 amino acids. Germline V gene data show CDR1 as GEAIGNYY and CDR2 as EKD.

On this clone: A far larger clone is one nucleotide away, so this likely arose from a read error. V and J are TRDV1 and TRDJ2; TRDD3 matches at 9 bases. The CDR3 totals 19 residues. Germline V gives CDR1 TSWWSYY, CDR2 QGS. The V gene end was trimmed by 7 bases and the J gene end by 8 bases; junction bases not matched to a gene: 23. As DNA, the CDR3 is TGTGCTCTTGTGTCTCGCTTCCCACGGGGATACGAGGGGAATGCACAACTCTTCTTT. It translates to CALVSRFPRGYEGNAQLFF.